A single sample gave rise to the 11 T cell receptor beta chains below, sequenced in a study of OX40 agonist ivuxolimab in advanced cancers. To prepare the library, the immunoSEQ multiplex PCR assay was applied. TCRdb took over this immuneACCESS table, retaining in-frame rearrangements with V and J assigned. Such tables are incomplete; in checked studies, under half of the missing clones stem from an unresolved V gene, and the remainder is unexplained. This sample is represented by roughly 15,000 clones; about four fifths of them were singletons. Clones ranked in the top ten supply more than 25% of the sample. The source was CD4+ or CD8+ T cells sorted from blood, collected in a trial of the OX40 agonist ivuxolimab. Receptor source: an adult with an advanced solid tumor such as melanoma, head and neck, liver or kidney cancer.

The chain uses TRBV14 and TRBJ2-7; D is undetermined. From germline, CDR1 is SGHDN and CDR2 FVKESK. V was clipped by 1 base and J by 3 bases, with 7 bases between them. CDR3 size: 13 residues. The CDR3 DNA is TGTGCCAGCAGCCAAGTAGGATACTACGAGCAGTACTTC. Translating gives CASSQVGYYEQYF. Drawing the rest from reference TRBV14 and TRBJ2-7, the complete variable domain is EAGVTQFPSHSVIEKGQTVTLRCDPISGHDNLYWYRRVMGKEIKFLLHFVKESKQDESGMPNNRFLAERTGGTYSTLKVQPAELEDSGVYFCASSQVGYYEQYFGPGTRLTVT.

The CDR3 DNA reads TGTGCCAGCAGTTTAGGGACAGGGGCTAACTATGGCTACACCTTC. Protein sequence: CASSLGTGANYGYTF. J is TRBJ1-2 and V is TRBV27; 10 bases map to TRBD1. This CDR3 comprises 15 residues. Germline V CDR1 and CDR2: MNHEY, SMNVEV (reference sequence). The V and J ends lost 2 bases and 0 bases, in that order; junction bases with no gene match: 0.

This clone was found a few times. This chain joins TRBV9 and TRBJ2-1, with 8 bases aligning to TRBD2. V lost 3 bases and J lost 8; bases outside the gene matches: 13. Germline CDR1 and CDR2: SGDLS and YYNGEE. The CDR3 sequence is 16 residues long. CDR3 sequence reads: CASSAQGRTSLDEQFF. The CDR3 DNA sequence: TGTGCCAGCAGCGCCCAGGGGAGGACTAGCTTAGATGAGCAGTTCTTC.

The rearrangement joins TRBV5-6 to TRBJ1-5, with TRBD1 matching over 8 bases. There are 17 residues in the CDR3. Trimming cost V 2 bases and J 0 bases; bases outside gene matches: 7. The germline gives CDR1 SGHDT, CDR2 YYEEEE. Here the CDR3 DNA reads TGTGCCAGCAGCTTTGGACAGGGAATTGGTAGCAATCAGCCCCAGCATTTT. This codes for CASSFGQGIGSNQPQHF.

The rearrangement uses TRBV2 and TRBJ1-1; the D is unclear. The CDR3 is 12 residues long. Germline V gives CDR1 SNHLY, CDR2 FYNNEI. V was clipped by 6 bases and J by 0 bases, with 5 bases between them. CDR3 coding DNA: TGTGCCAGCAGCGAGATGAACACTGAAGCTTTCTTT. Residues: CASSEMNTEAFF.

The chain combines TRBV4-1 with TRBJ2-7, with a weak D call TRBD1 (6 bases). This CDR3 spans 17 amino acids. CDR1 and CDR2 (germline): MGHRA, YSYEKL. V was trimmed by 4 bases and J by 2 bases, leaving 21 bases between them. The CDR3 bases are TGCGCCAGCAGCCTCAAAAAGGGGGTCGACATAGCCTACGAGCAGTACTTC. It encodes CASSLKKGVDIAYEQYF.

CDR3: CASSIIRSSGNTIYF. CDR3 nucleotides: TGTGCCAGTAGTATTATCCGGAGCTCTGGAAACACCATATATTTT. This chain joins TRBV19 and TRBJ1-3; D gene ambiguous. The CDR3 loop spans 15 amino acids. The V end lost 3 bases, the J end lost 0 bases, and 9 bases lay between the germline ends. The germline V gene encodes CDR1 LNHDA and CDR2 SQIVND (reference sequence). Supplemented by reference TRBV19 and TRBJ1-3, the full variable domain reads DGGITQSPKYLFRKEGQNVTLSCEQNLNHDAMYWYRQDPGQGLRLIYYSQIVNDFQKGDIAEGYSVSREKKESFPLTVTSAQKNPTAFYLCASSIIRSSGNTIYFGEGSWLTVV.

Concerning this clone: At one end the junction does not follow the germline gene, possibly because of a read error. This chain uses TRBV7-9 with TRBJ2-7; 8 bases agree with TRBD1. This CDR3 has 13 residues. Per the germline V gene, CDR1 is SEHNR and CDR2 is FQNEAQ (reference sequence). The CDR3 DNA reads TGTGCCAGCAGCCCCGACAGGGGATACGTGCAGTACTTC. Its translation: CASSPDRGYVQYF.

The chain links TRBV27 to TRBJ2-5; perhaps TRBD2 as D (6 bases). CDR1 and CDR2 from the germline V gene are MNHEY and SMNVEV (reference sequence). The CDR3 length is 13 residues. Deletions cut 5 bases from V and 2 bases from J, with 9 bases between. The CDR3 sequence: CASSEGTQETQYF. The CDR3 DNA reads as TGTGCCAGCAGTGAAGGGACTCAAGAGACCCAGTACTTC.

This clone was counted only a few times. This rearrangement joins TRBV6-1 to TRBJ1-1, with D possibly TRBD1 on 5 matching bases. V was shortened by 8 bases and J by 3 bases, with 13 bases between the two germline ends. The CDR3 extends over 13 amino acids. Germline CDR1 reads MNHNS; CDR2 reads SASEGT. As DNA, the CDR3 is TGTGCCAGCTTAAAAGGGGCTCACACTGAAGCTTTCTTT. It yields the protein CASLKGAHTEAFF.

This chain connects TRBV18 to TRBJ2-7; 7 nucleotides line up with TRBD1. With V trimmed by 3 bases and J by 2 bases, 4 bases remained unmatched. The CDR3 spans 14 residues. CDR1 is KGHSH and CDR2 is LQKENI in the germline V gene. CDR3 nucleotide sequence: TGTGCCAGCTCACCGGGACAGCTTACCTACGAGCAGTACTTC. Encoded protein: CASSPGQLTYEQYF.